Listed here is a single T cell receptor (beta chain). The germline V gene has CDR1 KGHDR and CDR2 SFDVKD. The CDR3 length is 15 residues. Trimming removed 5 bases from V and 5 bases from J; junction bases left unmatched: 5. The data stem from a study of blood T cell repertoires in COVID-19. Per the study methods: Estimation of nucleated cell counts was performed using reference gene primer amplification. Some clones are missing from TCRdb's copy, which holds only in-frame ones; the method was immunoSEQ multiplex PCR. D and trimming come from the DNA, and the V and J calls and clone size come from that table. The table shows over 200,000 clones, with approximately 90% occurring only once.

The sequenced sample consisted of peripheral blood. This TCR was sampled from a woman aged 35 to 49 with acute or convalescent COVID-19. V gene TRBV24-1 combines with J gene TRBJ1-5; TRBD1 agrees at 10 bases. The CDR3 reads CATSARTGGDQPQHF. The CDR3 nucleotides are TGTGCCACCAGTGCCCGGACAGGGGGGGATCAGCCCCAGCATTTT.